These T cell receptor beta chains were read from a single sample in a study of T cells in Graves' hyperthyroidism and ophthalmopathy. TCRdb reprocessed the multiplex PCR reads via MiXCR and lists one record per CDR3 protein. The sample records approximately 420,000 distinct CDR3 sequences, approximately 14% being singletons. Sequencing was done on a sample of blood. The source of these receptors is a woman between 18 and 30 years old with Graves' hyperthyroidism. Both conserved end residues are part of each CDR3. Each record gives: J gene, clone size, V gene, D gene, CDR3 protein, CDR3 DNA. D genes are given only for firm matches. Where a row states a size, it is once, few, many or the class of an expanded clone; other rows omit it.

J gene: TRBJ2-7
clone size: .
V gene: TRBV27
D gene: TRBD2
CDR3 protein: CASRQREMGEQYF
CDR3 DNA: TGTGCCAGCAGGCAGCGGGAAATGGGGGAGCAGTACTTC

J gene: TRBJ1-6
clone size: .
V gene: TRBV5-1
D gene: .
CDR3 protein: CASSLTPGYNSPLHF
CDR3 DNA: TGCGCCAGCAGCCTGACGCCAGGCTATAATTCACCCCTCCACTTT

J gene: TRBJ1-2
clone size: .
V gene: TRBV3-1
D gene: .
CDR3 protein: CASGQAAGRYGYTF
CDR3 DNA: TGTGCCAGCGGCCAAGCAGCGGGGAGGTATGGCTACACCTTC

J gene: TRBJ2-5
clone size: .
V gene: TRBV28
D gene: TRBD2
CDR3 protein: CASSWTSGRAQETQYF
CDR3 DNA: TGTGCCAGCAGTTGGACTAGCGGGAGAGCCCAAGAGACCCAGTACTTC

J gene: TRBJ1-2
clone size: many
V gene: TRBV20-1
D gene: .
CDR3 protein: CSARVAGDGYTF
CDR3 DNA: TGCAGTGCTAGAGTGGCAGGGGATGGCTACACCTTC

J gene: TRBJ2-7
clone size: many
V gene: TRBV11-2
D gene: .
CDR3 protein: CASSLGFEQYF
CDR3 DNA: TGTGCCAGCAGCTTGGGCTTCGAGCAGTACTTC

J gene: TRBJ2-7
clone size: .
V gene: TRBV19
D gene: TRBD2
CDR3 protein: CARWGLAGVFYEQYF
CDR3 DNA: TGTGCCAGATGGGGACTAGCGGGAGTGTTCTACGAGCAGTACTTC

J gene: TRBJ2-3
clone size: many
V gene: TRBV19
D gene: .
CDR3 protein: CASEGNTDTQYF
CDR3 DNA: TGTGCCAGTGAGGGGAACACAGATACGCAGTATTTT

J gene: TRBJ2-3
clone size: .
V gene: TRBV5-1
D gene: .
CDR3 protein: CASSPRLRGSTDTQYF
CDR3 DNA: TGCGCCAGCAGTCCCCGATTGAGGGGTAGCACAGATACGCAGTATTTT

J gene: TRBJ1-1
clone size: many
V gene: TRBV4-1
D gene: .
CDR3 protein: CASSQVGVAEAFF
CDR3 DNA: TGCGCCAGCAGCCAAGTCGGAGTAGCTGAAGCTTTCTTT

J gene: TRBJ2-7
clone size: .
V gene: TRBV20-1
D gene: TRBD2
CDR3 protein: CSARTGTSGRYEQYF
CDR3 DNA: TGCAGTGCTAGAACCGGGACTAGCGGGAGGTACGAGCAGTACTTC

J gene: TRBJ2-2
clone size: few
V gene: TRBV29-1
D gene: .
CDR3 protein: CSVAGAANTGELFF
CDR3 DNA: TGCAGCGTCGCAGGGGCGGCGAACACCGGGGAACTGTTTTTT

J gene: TRBJ1-5
clone size: once
V gene: TRBV12-3/TRBV12-4
D gene: TRBD1
CDR3 protein: CASSLAGQSSNQPQHF
CDR3 DNA: TGTGCCAGCAGTTTAGCGGGACAGTCTAGCAATCAGCCCCAGCATTTT

J gene: TRBJ1-2
clone size: .
V gene: TRBV10-3
D gene: .
CDR3 protein: CAISESNVRDPGYTF
CDR3 DNA: TGTGCCATCAGTGAGTCGAATGTCCGGGACCCCGGCTACACCTTC

J gene: TRBJ2-3
clone size: many
V gene: TRBV20-1
D gene: TRBD2
CDR3 protein: CSASSLAAVTDTQYF
CDR3 DNA: TGCAGTGCTAGCTCCCTAGCGGCAGTGACAGATACGCAGTATTTT

J gene: TRBJ1-6
clone size: .
V gene: TRBV18
D gene: TRBD1
CDR3 protein: CASRPGQGTSPLHF
CDR3 DNA: TGTGCCAGCCGACCGGGACAGGGAACTTCACCCCTCCACTTT

J gene: TRBJ2-7
clone size: many
V gene: TRBV6-2/TRBV6-3
D gene: .
CDR3 protein: CASSFDKTGTYEQYF
CDR3 DNA: TGTGCCAGCAGTTTCGATAAAACAGGGACCTACGAGCAGTACTTC

J gene: TRBJ2-2
clone size: many
V gene: TRBV7-2
D gene: .
CDR3 protein: CASSLDAREDTGELFF
CDR3 DNA: TGTGCCAGCAGCTTAGATGCCAGGGAGGACACCGGGGAGCTGTTTTTT

J gene: TRBJ1-6
clone size: .
V gene: TRBV20-1
D gene: TRBD1
CDR3 protein: CSAGSGTGNSPLHF
CDR3 DNA: TGCAGTGCTGGCTCAGGGACAGGGAATTCACCCCTCCACTTT

J gene: TRBJ1-1
clone size: .
V gene: TRBV28
D gene: .
CDR3 protein: CASTLGPTPFF
CDR3 DNA: TGTGCCAGCACTCTCGGGCCGACTCCTTTCTTT

J gene: TRBJ2-1
clone size: .
V gene: TRBV28
D gene: .
CDR3 protein: CASRLEAADNEQFF
CDR3 DNA: TGTGCCAGCAGACTGGAGGCGGCTGACAATGAGCAGTTCTTC

J gene: TRBJ2-7
clone size: many
V gene: TRBV6-2/TRBV6-3
D gene: .
CDR3 protein: CASTYFKGGRGYEQYF
CDR3 DNA: TGTGCCAGCACCTACTTCAAAGGAGGGAGAGGGTACGAGCAGTACTTC

J gene: TRBJ1-1
clone size: many
V gene: TRBV20-1
D gene: .
CDR3 protein: CSALQGGTEAFF
CDR3 DNA: TGCAGTGCTTTACAGGGAGGCACTGAAGCTTTCTTT

J gene: TRBJ1-6
clone size: few
V gene: TRBV6-2/TRBV6-3
D gene: TRBD1
CDR3 protein: CASSLRDRVSYNSPLHF
CDR3 DNA: TGTGCCAGCAGTCTCCGGGACAGGGTTTCCTATAATTCACCCCTCCACTTT

J gene: TRBJ1-2
clone size: many
V gene: TRBV6-1
D gene: TRBD1
CDR3 protein: CASSPGQGGNYGYTF
CDR3 DNA: TGTGCCAGCAGTCCGGGACAGGGGGGGAACTATGGCTACACCTTC

J gene: TRBJ2-2
clone size: many
V gene: TRBV6-1
D gene: .
CDR3 protein: CASSEWESGELFF
CDR3 DNA: TGTGCCAGCAGTGAATGGGAGTCAGGGGAGCTGTTTTTT